This record concerns one T cell receptor (beta chain) sequence. The antigen is undetermined. This record belongs to a study of OX40 agonist ivuxolimab in advanced cancers. Study at large: The dose-escalation cohort had hepatocellular carcinoma, melanoma, renal cell or head and neck cancer. Aged about 20 to 85 with a mean of roughly 65 years, they were approximately 79% male.

Study outcomes and limitations: Compared with CD4+, CD8+ T cells on average had more expanded clones. The antigens recognized by the expanded peripheral T cells, that is their antigen specificity, were not determined.

Using immunoSEQ multiplex PCR, the repertoire was profiled, and TCRdb retains in-frame clones only, with some absent. There are roughly 92,000 clones in the sample; 90% to 95% occur only once, and approximately 0.81% lies in the top ten. V lost 5 bases and J lost 4, with 14 bases in between. The V gene's germline CDR1 is GTSNPN and CDR2 SVGIG (reference sequence). The CDR3 totals 13 residues. Sequenced material: CD4+ or CD8+ T cells sorted from blood, taken in a trial of the OX40 agonist ivuxolimab. This TCR came from an adult with an advanced solid tumor such as melanoma, head and neck, liver or kidney cancer. The chain uses TRBV30 and TRBJ1-1; D may be TRBD1 (5 bases). CDR3 sequence reads: CAWGHGGGTEAFF. CDR3 coding DNA: TGTGCCTGGGGGCATGGGGGTGGCACTGAAGCTTTCTTT.